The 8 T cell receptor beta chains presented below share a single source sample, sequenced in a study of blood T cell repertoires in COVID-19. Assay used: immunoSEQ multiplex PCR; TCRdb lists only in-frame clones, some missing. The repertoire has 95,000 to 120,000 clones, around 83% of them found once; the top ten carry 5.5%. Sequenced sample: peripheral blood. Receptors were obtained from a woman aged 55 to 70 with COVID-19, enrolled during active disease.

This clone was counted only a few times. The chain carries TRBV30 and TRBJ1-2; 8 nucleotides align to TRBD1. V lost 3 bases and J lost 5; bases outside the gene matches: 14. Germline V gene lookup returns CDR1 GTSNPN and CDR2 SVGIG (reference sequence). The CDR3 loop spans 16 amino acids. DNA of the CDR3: TGTGCCTGGAGCCCACCTGGCGGACAGGGTCGGTATGGCTACACCTTC. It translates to CAWSPPGGQGRYGYTF. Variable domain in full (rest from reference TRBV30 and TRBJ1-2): SQTIHQWPATLVQPVGSPLSLECTVEGTSNPNLYWYRQAAGRGLQLLFYSVGIGQISSEVPQNLSASRPQDRQFILSSKKLLLSDSGFYLCAWSPPGGQGRYGYTFGSGTRLTVV.

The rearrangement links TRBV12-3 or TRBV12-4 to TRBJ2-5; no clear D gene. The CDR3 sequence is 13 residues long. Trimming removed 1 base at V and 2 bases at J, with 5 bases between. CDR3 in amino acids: CASSLGAQETQYF. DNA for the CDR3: TGTGCCAGCAGTTTAGGGGCGCAAGAGACCCAGTACTTC.

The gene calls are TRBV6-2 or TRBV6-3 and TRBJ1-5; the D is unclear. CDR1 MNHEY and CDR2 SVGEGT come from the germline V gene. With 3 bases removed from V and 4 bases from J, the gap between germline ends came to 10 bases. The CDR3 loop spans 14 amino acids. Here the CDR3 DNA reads TGTGCCAGCAGTTATACGAGGCAGAATCAGCCCCAGCATTTT. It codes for CASSYTRQNQPQHF.

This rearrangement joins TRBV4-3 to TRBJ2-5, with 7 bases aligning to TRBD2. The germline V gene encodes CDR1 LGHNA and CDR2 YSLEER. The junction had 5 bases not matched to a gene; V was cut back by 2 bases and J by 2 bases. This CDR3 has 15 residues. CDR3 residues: CASSQQAGRQETQYF. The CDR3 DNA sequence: TGCGCCAGCAGCCAACAAGCGGGGAGGCAAGAGACCCAGTACTTC.

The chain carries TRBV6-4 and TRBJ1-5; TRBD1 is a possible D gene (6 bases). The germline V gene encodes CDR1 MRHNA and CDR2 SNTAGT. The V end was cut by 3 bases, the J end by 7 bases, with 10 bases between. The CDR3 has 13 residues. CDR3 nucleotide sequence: TGTGCCAGCAGTGAACAGGGCGGGCAGCCCCAGCATTTT. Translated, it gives CASSEQGGQPQHF.

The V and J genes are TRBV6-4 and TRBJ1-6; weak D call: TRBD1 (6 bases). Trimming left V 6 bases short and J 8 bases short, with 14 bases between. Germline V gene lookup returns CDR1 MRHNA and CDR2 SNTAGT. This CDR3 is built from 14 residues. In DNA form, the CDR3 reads TGTGCCAGCAGCCCCGACCACAGGGATTCACCCCTCCACTTT. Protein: CASSPDHRDSPLHF.

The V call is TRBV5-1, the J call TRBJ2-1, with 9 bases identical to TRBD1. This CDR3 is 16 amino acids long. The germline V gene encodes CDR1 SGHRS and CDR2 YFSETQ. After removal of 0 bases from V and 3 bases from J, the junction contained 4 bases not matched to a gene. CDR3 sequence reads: CASSLARDRVYNEQFF. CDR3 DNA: TGCGCCAGCAGCTTGGCCCGGGACAGGGTCTACAATGAGCAGTTCTTC.

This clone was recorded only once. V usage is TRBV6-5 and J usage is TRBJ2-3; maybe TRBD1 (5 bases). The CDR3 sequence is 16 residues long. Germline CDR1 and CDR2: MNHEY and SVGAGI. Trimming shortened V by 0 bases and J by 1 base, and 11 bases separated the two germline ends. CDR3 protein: CASSYSGKGGTDTQYF. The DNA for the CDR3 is TGTGCCAGCAGTTACTCGGGGAAAGGGGGCACAGATACGCAGTATTTT.